The 32 T cell receptor beta chains in this list originate from one sample, sequenced in a study of T cell responses to AZD1222 COVID-19 vaccine. Assay: immunoSEQ multiplex PCR; the TCRdb copy retains only in-frame clones and omits some. The data show 150,000 or so clones, with about 91% seen just once and around 3.8% held by the top ten. The sample here was peripheral blood, taken 28 days after the second AZD1222 dose. These receptors all come from an adult who received the AZD1222 COVID-19 vaccine.

The rearrangement uses TRBV19 and TRBJ2-5; 14 bases match TRBD2. The trim removed 5 bases at V and 9 bases at J, leaving 5 bases unmatched. The CDR3 has 14 amino acids. Germline V gene data show CDR1 as LNHDA and CDR2 as SQIVND (reference sequence). The CDR3 sequence: CASSRTSGGNPQYF. The CDR3 DNA is TGTGCCAGTAGTCGGACTAGCGGGGGGAACCCCCAGTACTTC.

V is TRBV3-1 (or the pseudogene TRBV3-2) and J is TRBJ1-2, with 7 bases fitting TRBD1. This CDR3 spans 16 amino acids. V lost 4 bases, J lost 3 bases, and 11 bases stayed unmatched. CDR1 is LGHDT, CDR2 YNNKEL, per germline (reference sequence). The CDR3 loop reads CASSPRDRYIHYGYTF. The CDR3 coding sequence is TGTGCCAGCAGCCCAAGGGACAGATATATTCACTATGGCTACACCTTC.

This clone was observed a single time. The chain uses TRBV6-5 and TRBJ2-2; possible D gene TRBD2, 6 bases. Between the trimmed V and J ends, which lost 7 bases and 6 bases, there was a span of 9 bases. The CDR3 covers 12 residues. Germline V CDR1 and CDR2: MNHEY, SVGAGI. This CDR3 is CASIAGPGELFF. CDR3 DNA: TGTGCCAGCATCGCGGGGCCCGGGGAGCTGTTTTTT.

V usage is TRBV30 and J usage is TRBJ1-2, with 8 bases matching TRBD1. The CDR3 has 14 amino acids. Germline assignment: CDR1 GTSNPN and CDR2 SVGIG (reference sequence). V was pared by 3 bases and J by 4 bases, with 7 bases of the junction left unmatched. The CDR3 sequence is CAWSPGGSGYGYTF. The CDR3 nucleotides read TGTGCCTGGAGCCCAGGGGGCTCGGGCTATGGCTACACCTTC.

The V call is TRBV24-1, the J call TRBJ2-2; D may be TRBD1 or TRBD2 (6 bases each). V dropped 4 bases and J dropped 3 bases, with 11 bases sitting between them. CDR3 length: 15 amino acids. CDR1 is KGHDR and CDR2 is SFDVKD in the germline V gene. The CDR3 DNA reads TGTGCCACCAGTGACGGGGGCGCTGACACCGGGGAGCTGTTTTTT. Translation: CATSDGGADTGELFF.

Concerning this clone: Other DNA sequences in this sample translate to the same CDR3. The V gene is TRBV12-3 or TRBV12-4, the J gene TRBJ1-1; no reliable D call. V shed 0 bases and J shed 1 base, with 3 bases lying between them. The CDR3 covers 13 residues. The CDR3 spells CASSLAENTEAFF. DNA of the CDR3: TGTGCCAGCAGTTTAGCCGAGAACACTGAAGCTTTCTTT.

This chain's CDR3 is CASSYAGRDTQYF. The CDR3 DNA is TGTGCCAGCAGTTACGCGGGGCGAGATACGCAGTATTTT. The chain uses TRBV6-2 or TRBV6-3 and TRBJ2-3; D might be TRBD2 (6 bases). The V gene lost 2 bases and the J gene lost 5 bases, with 8 bases spanning the gap. Germline assignment: CDR1 MNHEY and CDR2 SVGEGT. This CDR3 contains 13 residues.

The chain uses TRBV4-3 and TRBJ1-2; 8 bases are a match to TRBD1. Germline loops: CDR1 LGHNA, CDR2 YSLEER. V lost 0 bases and J lost 3; bases outside the gene matches: 9. CDR3 length: 17 residues. The CDR3 coding sequence is TGCGCCAGCAGCCAAGATCGAGGGACAGGAGATCACTATGGCTACACCTTC. As protein: CASSQDRGTGDHYGYTF.

V gene TRBV5-1 combines with J gene TRBJ2-3; the match to TRBD2 covers 9 bases. The junction had 4 bases not matched to a gene; V was cut back by 0 bases and J by 2 bases. The CDR3 totals 16 residues. Germline V CDR1 and CDR2: SGHRS, YFSETQ. In DNA, the CDR3 is TGCGCCAGCAGCTTGGACCAGCGGGGGGCCACAGATACGCAGTATTTT. This encodes CASSLDQRGATDTQYF.

V usage is TRBV13 and J usage is TRBJ1-2, with 8 bases lining up with TRBD1. With 5 bases clipped from V and 7 bases from J, the junction kept 9 bases outside the gene matches. This CDR3 is built from 14 residues. Germline V gene lookup returns CDR1 PRHDT and CDR2 FYEKMQ (reference sequence). The CDR3 loop reads CASSLTGDISGYTF. The DNA for the CDR3 is TGTGCCAGCAGCCTGACAGGGGATATCTCTGGCTACACCTTC.

The chain employs TRBV5-6 and TRBJ1-2, with D possibly TRBD1 on 6 matching bases. Germline values: CDR1 SGHDT, CDR2 YYEEEE. The length of the CDR3 is 15 residues. V lost 2 bases, J lost 7 bases, and 18 bases lay in between. The CDR3 spells CASSFPGASMRGYTF. DNA of the CDR3: TGTGCCAGCAGCTTCCCAGGGGCATCTATGCGTGGCTACACCTTC.

This chain connects TRBV5-1 to TRBJ2-2; D may be TRBD2 (5 bases). The CDR3 runs 15 residues. The V end lost 4 bases, the J end lost 5 bases, and 15 bases lay between the germline ends. CDR1 SGHRS and CDR2 YFSETQ come from the germline V gene. The CDR3, as DNA: TGCGCCAGCAGCGGATGGGAGTCGGGGACCGGGGAGCTGTTTTTT. It encodes CASSGWESGTGELFF.

This CDR3 reads CAISPRDRENSPLHF. The CDR3, as DNA: TGTGCCATCAGTCCGCGTGACAGGGAAAATTCACCCCTCCACTTT. The chain links TRBV10-3 to TRBJ1-6, with 7 bases aligning to TRBD1. The CDR3 runs 15 residues. V trimming: 5 bases; J trimming: 7 bases; junction bases outside the gene matches: 8. The germline V gene encodes CDR1 ENHRY and CDR2 SYGVKD.

The V gene is TRBV9, the J gene TRBJ1-1; D is unclear. Germline CDR1 is SGDLS and CDR2 is YYNGEE. This CDR3 has 13 residues. V was clipped by 0 bases and J by 4 bases, with 7 bases between them. The CDR3 DNA reads TGTGCCAGCAGCGTAGGGCCTCTCACTGAAGCTTTCTTT. Translating gives CASSVGPLTEAFF.

This chain links TRBV12-3 or TRBV12-4 with TRBJ1-1; D remains unclear. The CDR3 totals 12 residues. V was cut by 6 bases and J by 1 base, with 6 bases left in between. CDR3 DNA: TGTGCCAGCAGCAGACAGAACACTGAAGCTTTCTTT. Residues: CASSRQNTEAFF.

This clone was seen only a few times. The chain joins TRBV5-1 to TRBJ2-3, with a weak D call TRBD1 (6 bases). The V and J ends lost 4 bases and 3 bases respectively, with 9 bases between them. The germline gives CDR1 SGHRS, CDR2 YFSETQ. CDR3 length equals 13 residues. The CDR3 loop is CASSTGSTDTQYF. The CDR3 region has the DNA TGCGCCAGCAGCACAGGGAGTACAGATACGCAGTATTTT.

CDR3 residues: CASSLYTDTQYF. The CDR3 region has the DNA TGTGCCAGCAGCTTATACACAGATACGCAGTATTTT. The chain couples TRBV5-4 to TRBJ2-3, with D uncertain. V lost 2 bases and J 2 bases, leaving 3 bases between the germline ends. The germline V gene encodes CDR1 SGHNT and CDR2 YYREEE (reference sequence). CDR3 length: 12 amino acids.

The chain uses TRBV7-8 and TRBJ1-1, with D perhaps TRBD1 (6 bases). Germline CDR1 is SGHVS and CDR2 is FQNEAQ. Trimming removed 7 bases from V and 0 bases from J, with 15 bases in between. This CDR3 has 15 residues. CDR3 DNA sequence: TGTGCCAGCAAAGTTCCTCAGGGGATGAACACTGAAGCTTTCTTT. It codes for CASKVPQGMNTEAFF.

The rearrangement uses TRBV29-1 and TRBJ2-3; D is unresolved. Germline values: CDR1 SQVTM, CDR2 ANQGSEA. The length of the CDR3 is 13 residues. The CDR3: CSVAFKVTDTQYF. In DNA form, the CDR3 reads TGCAGTGTGGCCTTTAAGGTTACAGATACGCAGTATTTT.

V usage is TRBV18 and J usage is TRBJ1-1; maybe TRBD1 (5 bases). Germline-derived CDR1 and CDR2 are KGHSH and LQKENI. V was shortened by 0 bases and J by 3 bases, with 11 bases between the two germline ends. This CDR3 comprises 15 residues. DNA of the CDR3: TGTGCCAGCTCACCACCGCAGGGCGGGTACACTGAAGCTTTCTTT. Residues: CASSPPQGGYTEAFF.

The chain carries TRBV19 and TRBJ2-3, with 9 bases that match TRBD1. Germline CDR1 reads LNHDA; CDR2 reads SQIVND (reference sequence). V was clipped by 7 bases and J by 5 bases; unmatched bases: 10. The CDR3 contains 15 residues. The CDR3 is CASNPTGGEGDTQYF. DNA for the CDR3: TGTGCCAGTAACCCGACAGGGGGTGAGGGAGATACGCAGTATTTT.

This rearrangement joins TRBV5-1 to TRBJ2-7; weak D call: TRBD1 (6 bases). The germline V gene has CDR1 SGHRS and CDR2 YFSETQ. V lost 4 bases, J lost 0 bases, and 14 bases lay in between. The CDR3 is 15 amino acids. The CDR3 DNA reads as TGCGCCAGCAGCCCTGCCAGGGGAAGCTCCTACGAGCAGTACTTC. This codes for CASSPARGSSYEQYF.

This chain links TRBV6-6 with TRBJ1-6; the match to TRBD1 covers 9 bases. The ends lost 0 bases at V and 10 bases at J; junction bases unmatched: 7. Germline V gene sequence: CDR1 MNHNY, CDR2 SVGAGI (reference sequence). The CDR3 covers 16 residues. The CDR3 coding sequence is TGTGCCAGCAGTTACTCGTCGGGACAGGGTGGATCACCCCTCCACTTT. As protein: CASSYSSGQGGSPLHF.

The chain combines TRBV14 with TRBJ2-2, with D unclear. In germline, CDR1 is SGHDN, CDR2 FVKESK. V was trimmed by 0 bases and J by 9 bases, leaving 8 bases between them. CDR3 size: 13 residues. This CDR3 is CASSQDSTRELFF. As DNA, the CDR3 is TGTGCCAGCAGCCAAGATTCTACCCGGGAGCTGTTTTTT.

The gene calls are TRBV30 and TRBJ1-1; D uncertain. The CDR3 spans 15 residues. Germline loops: CDR1 GTSNPN, CDR2 SVGIG (reference sequence). V lost 4 bases and J lost 3, with 18 bases in between. This CDR3 is CAWTGLTRRYTEAFF. Written as DNA, the CDR3 is TGTGCCTGGACCGGACTGACTCGGAGGTACACTGAAGCTTTCTTT.

This rearrangement joins TRBV5-1 to TRBJ1-2; 7 nucleotides agree with TRBD1. With V trimmed by 0 bases and J by 6 bases, 11 bases remained unmatched. The V gene's germline CDR1 is SGHRS and CDR2 YFSETQ. CDR3 length: 16 amino acids. CDR3 bases: TGCGCCAGCAGCTTGGAGACAGGGCTGAAGTTGGATGGCTACACCTTC. Protein: CASSLETGLKLDGYTF. Full variable domain (outside the CDR3, taken from reference TRBV5-1 and TRBJ1-2): KAGVTQTPRYLIKTRGQQVTLSCSPISGHRSVSWYQQTPGQGLQFLFEYFSETQRNKGNFPGRFSGRQFSNSRSEMNVSTLELGDSALYLCASSLETGLKLDGYTFGSGTRLTVV.

This chain links TRBV19 with TRBJ1-4, with no clear D. The V gene lost 3 bases and the J gene lost 5 bases, with 10 bases spanning the gap. The CDR3 is made up of 14 amino acids. Germline-derived CDR1 and CDR2 are LNHDA and SQIVND (reference sequence). CDR3 sequence: CASSIFRGNEKLFF. The CDR3 DNA reads TGTGCCAGTAGTATTTTCCGTGGAAATGAAAAACTGTTTTTT. Based on the CDR3 plus reference TRBV19 and TRBJ1-4, the full variable domain is DGGITQSPKYLFRKEGQNVTLSCEQNLNHDAMYWYRQDPGQGLRLIYYSQIVNDFQKGDIAEGYSVSREKKESFPLTVTSAQKNPTAFYLCASSIFRGNEKLFFGSGTQLSVL.

This clone appeared once. This chain joins TRBV24-1 and TRBJ1-4, with 9 bases identical to TRBD1. Trimming at V came to 12 bases and at J to 8 bases, leaving 12 bases not matched to a gene. This CDR3 has 14 residues. Germline CDR1 reads KGHDR; CDR2 reads SFDVKD. The CDR3 loop reads CAPGEDRGWEKLFF. CDR3 nucleotides: TGTGCCCCTGGAGAGGACAGGGGCTGGGAAAAACTGTTTTTT.

The rearrangement joins TRBV5-4 to TRBJ2-1; 9 nucleotides match TRBD2. Germline V gene sequence: CDR1 SGHNT, CDR2 YYREEE (reference sequence). The CDR3 has 14 amino acids. Losses at the gene ends were 6 bases for V and 7 bases for J; bases not matched to a gene: 8. CDR3 bases: TGTGCCAGCACCCCCGGGACTAGCAGGAATGAGCAGTTCTTC. This sequence encodes CASTPGTSRNEQFF.

The chain couples TRBV5-5 to TRBJ2-5; 7 bases map to TRBD2. The V and J ends lost 3 bases and 5 bases, in that order; junction bases with no gene match: 4. CDR1 is SGHKS, CDR2 YYEKEE, per germline (reference sequence). The CDR3 length is 13 residues. The CDR3 sequence: CASSWTSGETQYF. The CDR3 nucleotides read TGTGCCAGCAGCTGGACTAGTGGGGAGACCCAGTACTTC.

The chain couples TRBV13 to TRBJ2-7; TRBD2 matches at 8 bases. This CDR3 region has 17 residues. CDR1 and CDR2 from the germline V gene are PRHDT and FYEKMQ (reference sequence). J gave up 4 bases and V 4 bases, and 15 bases lay outside the gene matches. The CDR3 DNA reads as TGTGCCAGCAGCTCCGCTACCCGGCCGGAGCGGGGGTACGAGCAGTACTTC. Its protein is CASSSATRPERGYEQYF.

In its sample, this clone was seen once. The V gene is TRBV3-1 (or the pseudogene TRBV3-2), the J gene TRBJ1-3, with TRBD1 as a possible D gene (5 bases). The CDR3 extends over 14 amino acids. V was clipped by 6 bases and J by 3 bases, with 12 bases between them. CDR1 is LGHDT, CDR2 YNNKEL, per germline (reference sequence). The chain's CDR3 is CASSKEGSGNTIYF. DNA of the CDR3: TGTGCCAGCAGTAAAGAGGGGAGTGGAAACACCATATATTTT.